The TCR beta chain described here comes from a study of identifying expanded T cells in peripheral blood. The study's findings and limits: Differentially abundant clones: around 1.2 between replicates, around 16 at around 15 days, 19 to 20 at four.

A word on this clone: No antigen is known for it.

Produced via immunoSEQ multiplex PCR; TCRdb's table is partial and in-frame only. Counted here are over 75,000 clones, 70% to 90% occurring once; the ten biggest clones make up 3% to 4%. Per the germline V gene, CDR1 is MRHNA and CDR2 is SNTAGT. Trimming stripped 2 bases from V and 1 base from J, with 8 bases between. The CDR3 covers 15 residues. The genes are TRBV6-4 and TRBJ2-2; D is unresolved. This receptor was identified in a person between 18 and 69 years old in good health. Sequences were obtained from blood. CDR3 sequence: CASSDKSGNTGELFF. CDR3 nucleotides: TGTGCCAGCAGTGACAAGTCGGGGAACACCGGGGAGCTGTTTTTT.